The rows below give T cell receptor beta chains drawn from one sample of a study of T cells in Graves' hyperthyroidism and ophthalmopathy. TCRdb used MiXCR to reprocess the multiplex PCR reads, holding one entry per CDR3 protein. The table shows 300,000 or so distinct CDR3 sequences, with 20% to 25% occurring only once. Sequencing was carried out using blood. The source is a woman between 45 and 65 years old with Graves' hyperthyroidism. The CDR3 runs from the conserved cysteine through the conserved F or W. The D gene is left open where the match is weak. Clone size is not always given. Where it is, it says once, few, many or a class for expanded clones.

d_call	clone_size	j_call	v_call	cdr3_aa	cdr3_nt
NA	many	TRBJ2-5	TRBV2	CASGRTEETQYF	TGTGCCAGCGGAAGGACAGAAGAGACCCAGTACTTC
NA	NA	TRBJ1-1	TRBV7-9	CASTVGPEAFF	TGTGCCAGCACCGTGGGACCTGAAGCTTTCTTT
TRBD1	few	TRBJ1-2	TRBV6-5	CATNSGQGGYGYTF	TGTGCCACCAACTCCGGACAGGGAGGCTATGGCTACACCTTC
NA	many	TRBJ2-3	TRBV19	CASKPQLPHADTQYF	TGTGCCAGTAAGCCTCAGCTCCCCCACGCAGATACGCAGTATTTT
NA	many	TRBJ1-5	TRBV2	CASKGGWNQPQHF	TGTGCCAGCAAGGGGGGTTGGAATCAGCCCCAGCATTTT
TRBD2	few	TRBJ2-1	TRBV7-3	CASSPRLANYNEQFF	TGTGCCAGCAGCCCGAGACTAGCCAACTACAATGAGCAGTTCTTC
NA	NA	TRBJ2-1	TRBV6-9	CASSFGRGYNEQFF	TGTGCCAGCAGTTTTGGCAGGGGATACAATGAGCAGTTCTTC
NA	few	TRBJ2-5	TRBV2	CASLGLTQETQYF	TGTGCCAGCTTGGGACTGACCCAAGAGACCCAGTACTTC
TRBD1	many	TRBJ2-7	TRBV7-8	CASSSPTGRYEQYF	TGTGCCAGCAGCTCACCGACAGGGCGTTACGAGCAGTACTTC
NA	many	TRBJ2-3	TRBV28	CASTHNRGRADTQYF	TGTGCCAGCACCCACAACCGGGGGCGAGCAGATACGCAGTATTTT
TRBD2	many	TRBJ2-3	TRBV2	CASSRTSGGARGTDTQYF	TGTGCCAGCAGTCGGACTAGCGGGGGAGCTCGTGGCACAGATACGCAGTATTTT
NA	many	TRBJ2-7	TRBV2	CASSGQSSYEQYF	TGTGCCAGCAGTGGCCAGAGCTCCTACGAGCAGTACTTC
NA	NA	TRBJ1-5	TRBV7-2	CASSADGNQPQHF	TGTGCCAGCAGCGCTGACGGCAATCAGCCCCAGCATTTT
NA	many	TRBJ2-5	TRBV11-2	CASSLDWTAIQETQYF	TGTGCCAGCAGCTTAGATTGGACAGCTATCCAAGAGACCCAGTACTTC
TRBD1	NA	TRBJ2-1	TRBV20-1	CSARDITGGSYNEQFF	TGCAGTGCTAGAGATATAACAGGGGGCTCTTACAATGAGCAGTTCTTC
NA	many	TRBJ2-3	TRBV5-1	CASSLGRRTDTQYF	TGCGCCAGCAGCTTGGGACGCCGCACAGATACGCAGTATTTT
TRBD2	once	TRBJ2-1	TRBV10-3	CAITKLAGGPGEQFF	TGTGCCATCACTAAACTAGCGGGAGGGCCCGGTGAGCAGTTCTTC
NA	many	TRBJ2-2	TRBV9	CASSVGRAGTGELFF	TGTGCCAGCAGCGTAGGCCGGGCCGGAACCGGGGAGCTGTTTTTT
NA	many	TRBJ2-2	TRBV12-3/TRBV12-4	CASSLRGAVGELFF	TGTGCCAGCAGTTTACGGGGGGCGGTCGGGGAGCTGTTTTTT
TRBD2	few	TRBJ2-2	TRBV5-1	CASSLFWTSGNTGELFF	TGCGCCAGCAGCTTGTTTTGGACTAGCGGAAACACCGGGGAGCTGTTTTTT
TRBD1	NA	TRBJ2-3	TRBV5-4	CASSLGTARTDTQYF	TGTGCCAGCAGCTTAGGGACAGCGCGCACAGATACGCAGTATTTT
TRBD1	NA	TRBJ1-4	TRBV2	CASMGQSVEKLFF	TGTGCCAGCATGGGACAGAGCGTCGAAAAACTGTTTTTT
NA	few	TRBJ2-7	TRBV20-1	CSARDLEGGESYEQYF	TGCAGTGCTAGAGATCTGGAGGGCGGGGAATCCTACGAGCAGTACTTC
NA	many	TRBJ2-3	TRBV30	CASRQAGLFTYTQYF	TGTGCCTCGCGGCAAGCTGGACTATTCACATATACGCAGTATTTT
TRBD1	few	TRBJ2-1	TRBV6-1	CASSKTVGTGGSYNEQFF	TGTGCCAGCAGTAAAACGGTGGGGACAGGGGGGTCCTACAATGAGCAGTTCTTC
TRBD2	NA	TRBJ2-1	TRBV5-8	CAGSFQAGEEQFF	TGTGCCGGCAGCTTCCAAGCGGGAGAGGAGCAGTTCTTC
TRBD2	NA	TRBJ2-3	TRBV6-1	CASSDGLAGGQDTQYF	TGTGCCAGCAGTGATGGACTAGCGGGGGGGCAAGATACGCAGTATTTT
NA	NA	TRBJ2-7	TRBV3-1	CASSHARDTTYEQYF	TGTGCCAGCAGCCACGCACGGGACACAACCTACGAGCAGTACTTC
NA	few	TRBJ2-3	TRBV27	CASRPWEGARGGADTQYF	TGTGCCAGCAGACCATGGGAGGGGGCGCGAGGAGGTGCAGATACGCAGTATTTT
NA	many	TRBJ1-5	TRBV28	CASRKTGGYQPQHF	TGTGCCAGCAGGAAGACAGGAGGGTATCAGCCCCAGCATTTT
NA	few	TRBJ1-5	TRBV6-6	CASSYSRRQRSSNQPQHF	TGTGCCAGCAGTTACTCGAGGAGGCAAAGGTCCAGCAATCAGCCCCAGCATTTT
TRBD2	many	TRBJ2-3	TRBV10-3	CAISERASGRAVDTQYF	TGTGCCATCAGTGAGAGGGCTAGCGGGAGGGCCGTAGATACGCAGTATTTT
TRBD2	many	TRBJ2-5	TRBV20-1	CSGVTSGGETQYF	TGCAGTGGTGTGACTAGCGGGGGGGAGACCCAGTACTTC
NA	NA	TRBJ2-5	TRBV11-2	CASSLGTLRWETQYF	TGTGCCAGCAGCTTGGGGACTCTCCGGTGGGAGACCCAGTACTTC
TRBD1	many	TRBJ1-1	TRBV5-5	CASSPRGRTEAFF	TGTGCCAGCAGCCCCAGGGGGCGGACTGAAGCTTTCTTT
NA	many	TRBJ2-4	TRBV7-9	CASSLVEGAKNIQYF	TGTGCCAGCAGCTTAGTGGAGGGAGCCAAAAACATTCAGTACTTC
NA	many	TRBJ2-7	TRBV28	CASVGTYEQYF	TGTGCCAGCGTAGGGACCTACGAGCAGTACTTC
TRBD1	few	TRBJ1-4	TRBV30	CAWSVGGETGGERLFF	TGTGCCTGGAGTGTTGGGGGCGAGACAGGGGGGGAAAGACTGTTTTTT
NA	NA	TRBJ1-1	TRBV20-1	CSARQPNTEAFF	TGCAGTGCTAGACAGCCGAACACTGAAGCTTTCTTT